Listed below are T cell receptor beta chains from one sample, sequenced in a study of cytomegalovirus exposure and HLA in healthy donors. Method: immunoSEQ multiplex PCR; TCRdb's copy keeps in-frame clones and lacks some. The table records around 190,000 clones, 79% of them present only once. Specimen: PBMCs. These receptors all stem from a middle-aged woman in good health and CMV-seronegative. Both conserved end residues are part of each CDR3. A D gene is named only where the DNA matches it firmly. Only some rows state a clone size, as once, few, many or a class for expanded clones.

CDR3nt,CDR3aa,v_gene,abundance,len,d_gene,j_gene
TGTGCCAGCAGCTTAGAGGCTAGCGGGTCACCCCACACAGATACGCAGTATTTT,CASSLEASGSPHTDTQYF,TRBV11-2,few,18,TRBD2,TRBJ2-3
TGTGCCAGCAGCCAGGTTGTGGATGGGTCTGGGGCCAACGTCCTGACTTTC,CASSQVVDGSGANVLTF,TRBV7-8,.,17,.,TRBJ2-6
TGTGCCAGCAGCTTGGAGACAGATACGCAGTATTTT,CASSLETDTQYF,TRBV7-2,.,12,.,TRBJ2-3
TGTGCCAGCAGCTTGGTACAGACGAACACTGAAGCTTTCTTT,CASSLVQTNTEAFF,TRBV11-2,.,14,.,TRBJ1-1
TGCAGCGGCCATTCTTTTCGGGACAGGGCCTACAATGAGCAGTTCTTC,CSGHSFRDRAYNEQFF,TRBV29-1,.,16,TRBD1,TRBJ2-1
TGTGCCAGCAGCTTGGGAATAACTGTCCCTGAAGCTTTCTTT,CASSLGITVPEAFF,TRBV5-4,.,14,.,TRBJ1-1
TGTGCCAGCAGCCCTAGGCCGTCGAACACTGAAGCTTTCTTT,CASSPRPSNTEAFF,TRBV13,.,14,.,TRBJ1-1
TGTGCCACCCTGGAGGGACTAGGGAATGAGCAGTTCTTC,CATLEGLGNEQFF,TRBV27,.,13,TRBD2,TRBJ2-1
TGTGCCAGCAGCGGACTATACTCCTACGAGCAGTACTTC,CASSGLYSYEQYF,TRBV9,.,13,.,TRBJ2-7
TGTGCCAGCAGCTCCGGAGCATCAAGGTACGAGCAGTACTTC,CASSSGASRYEQYF,TRBV11-2,.,14,.,TRBJ2-7
TGTGCCAGCAGCGCGGGACAGGGGCGCCGGTTGGGTGAAGCTTTCTTT,CASSAGQGRRLGEAFF,TRBV5-5,once,16,TRBD1,TRBJ1-1
TGTGCCAGCAGTTCGGCTAGCGGGAGTATTAAGTTCCCGAGGGTCGTCCAGTACTTC,CASSSASGSIKFPRVVQYF,TRBV27,once,19,TRBD2,TRBJ2-7
TGCGCCAGCAGCCCTATAGCGGGAGGGGGCCAAGAGACCCAGTACTTC,CASSPIAGGGQETQYF,TRBV5-1,.,16,TRBD2,TRBJ2-5
TGTGCCAGTAGTTACGCGAATTCACCCCTCCACTTT,CASSYANSPLHF,TRBV19,.,12,.,TRBJ1-6
TGTGCCAGCGGATTTGGGCTAGCGGACTACGAGCAGTACTTC,CASGFGLADYEQYF,TRBV6-1,.,14,TRBD2,TRBJ2-7
TGTGCCAGCAGTTTAGTTGGGACTACCTACGAGCAGTACTTC,CASSLVGTTYEQYF,TRBV27,.,14,TRBD2,TRBJ2-7
TGTGCCAGTAGTACGGAGTCCGAAAAACTGTTTTTT,CASSTESEKLFF,TRBV19,.,12,.,TRBJ1-4
TGTGCCAGTAGGGCCCTCTCTGGGGCCAACGTCCTGACTTTC,CASRALSGANVLTF,TRBV19,.,14,.,TRBJ2-6
TGTGCCAGCACCTCCTACGGGACACCTAATGAAAAACTGTTTTTT,CASTSYGTPNEKLFF,TRBV27,few,15,.,TRBJ1-4
TGTGCCAGTAAACGGCAGGGTCACTCCTACGAGCAGTACTTC,CASKRQGHSYEQYF,TRBV19,few,14,.,TRBJ2-7
TGTGCCAGCAGCTTAGCGGGAGGGCCGGAGACCCAGTACTTC,CASSLAGGPETQYF,TRBV7-2,.,14,TRBD2,TRBJ2-5
TGTGCCAGCAGCGTGGCCCCACATAATTCACCCCTCCACTTT,CASSVAPHNSPLHF,TRBV9,.,14,.,TRBJ1-6
TGTGCCAGCAGCGGGGGACTAGCGGGAACCATCCCAGAGACCCAGTACTTC,CASSGGLAGTIPETQYF,TRBV9,.,17,TRBD2,TRBJ2-5
TGCGCCAGCCTGGGACAGGGGGGGACTGAAGCTTTCTTT,CASLGQGGTEAFF,TRBV10-1,.,13,TRBD1,TRBJ1-1
TGTGCCAGCAGCCCTAGGGGGAGTGTGACCTACAATGAGCAGTTCTTC,CASSPRGSVTYNEQFF,TRBV9,.,16,.,TRBJ2-1
TGTGCCAGCAGCCAAGATCTTAGCGGATGGAGCACAGATACGCAGTATTTT,CASSQDLSGWSTDTQYF,TRBV14,.,17,.,TRBJ2-3
TGTGCCAGTAGAACACTAGCGGGAGAGGACGAGCAGTACTTC,CASRTLAGEDEQYF,TRBV19,.,14,TRBD2,TRBJ2-7
TGTGCCTGGAGTGTAGGGGGGACGGGACTAACGCAGTATTTT,CAWSVGGTGLTQYF,TRBV30,few,14,.,TRBJ2-3
TGTGCCAGCAGTCTCCTAGCGGGAGTCAAGAATGAGCAGTTCTTC,CASSLLAGVKNEQFF,TRBV28,.,15,TRBD2,TRBJ2-1
TGTGCCAGCAGCTTATTCAGCGGGGGATACAATGAGCAGTTCTTC,CASSLFSGGYNEQFF,TRBV7-9,.,15,TRBD2,TRBJ2-1
TGTGCCAGCAGTTCTAACAGGAGAAACTATGGCTACACCTTC,CASSSNRRNYGYTF,TRBV6-5,few,14,.,TRBJ1-2
TGTGCCAGCAGTTTACAGGGGGCCGGGGAAAAACTGTTTTTT,CASSLQGAGEKLFF,TRBV27,few,14,TRBD1,TRBJ1-4
TGTGCTAGTGGTGCCGGGAGATCCTTAAGGTATGGCTACACCTTC,CASGAGRSLRYGYTF,TRBV12-5,.,15,.,TRBJ1-2
TGTGCCAGCAGCTTCCAGACGGGGGGCCCGGCTTTCTTT,CASSFQTGGPAFF,TRBV5-6,.,13,.,TRBJ1-1
TGTGCCAGCAGCTTGGCGCAAGAGACCCAGTACTTC,CASSLAQETQYF,TRBV5-6,.,12,.,TRBJ2-5
TGCGCCGGAGGACCCCGGGACAGTTCCAATGAGCAGTTCTTC,CAGGPRDSSNEQFF,TRBV10-1,.,14,TRBD1,TRBJ2-1
TGTGCCAGCAGCCCAGGACAGGGGGCCCACGAGCAGTACTTC,CASSPGQGAHEQYF,TRBV16,.,14,TRBD1,TRBJ2-7
TGTGCCAGCAGCGGACTACGCGGCAGGCGTTTACAAGAGACCCAGTACTTC,CASSGLRGRRLQETQYF,TRBV28,.,17,.,TRBJ2-5
TGTGCCAGCAGCTTGGCGGGGGGGCTCAATGAGCAGTTCTTC,CASSLAGGLNEQFF,TRBV7-9,.,14,TRBD2,TRBJ2-1
TGCGCCAGCAGCTTGGGTAGCGGGAGTGAGACCCAGTACTTC,CASSLGSGSETQYF,TRBV5-1,.,14,TRBD2,TRBJ2-5
TGTGCCAGTAGTATTGGACAGGGGAAAGAGTCCGAGCAGTACTTC,CASSIGQGKESEQYF,TRBV19,.,15,TRBD1,TRBJ2-7
TGTGCCAGCAGTCCGTACAGAAACACTGAAGCTTTCTTT,CASSPYRNTEAFF,TRBV2,.,13,.,TRBJ1-1
TGTGCCAGCAGCCCGCCGGGACAGGGAAGGGAGACCCAGTACTTC,CASSPPGQGRETQYF,TRBV7-9,.,15,TRBD1,TRBJ2-5